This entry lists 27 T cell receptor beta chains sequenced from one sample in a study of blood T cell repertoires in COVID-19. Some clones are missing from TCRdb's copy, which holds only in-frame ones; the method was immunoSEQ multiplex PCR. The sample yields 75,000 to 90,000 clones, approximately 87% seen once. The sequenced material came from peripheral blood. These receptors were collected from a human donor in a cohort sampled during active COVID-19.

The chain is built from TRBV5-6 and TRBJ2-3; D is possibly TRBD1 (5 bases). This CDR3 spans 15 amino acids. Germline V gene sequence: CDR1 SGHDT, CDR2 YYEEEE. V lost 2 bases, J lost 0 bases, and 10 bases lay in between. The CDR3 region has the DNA TGTGCCAGCAGCTTTGACAGAATAAGCACAGATACGCAGTATTTT. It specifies CASSFDRISTDTQYF.

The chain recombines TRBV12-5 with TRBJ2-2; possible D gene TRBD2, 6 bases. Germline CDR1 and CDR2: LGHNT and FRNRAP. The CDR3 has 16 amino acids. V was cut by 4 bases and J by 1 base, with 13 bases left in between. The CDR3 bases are TGTGCTAGTGGTTCACCGGGACTGAGGAACACCGGGGAGCTGTTTTTT. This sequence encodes CASGSPGLRNTGELFF. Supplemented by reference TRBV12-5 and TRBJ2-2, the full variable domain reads DARVTQTPRHKVTEMGQEVTMRCQPILGHNTVFWYRQTMMQGLELLAYFRNRAPLDDSGMPKDRFSAEMPDATLATLKIQPSEPRDSAVYFCASGSPGLRNTGELFFGEGSRLTVL.

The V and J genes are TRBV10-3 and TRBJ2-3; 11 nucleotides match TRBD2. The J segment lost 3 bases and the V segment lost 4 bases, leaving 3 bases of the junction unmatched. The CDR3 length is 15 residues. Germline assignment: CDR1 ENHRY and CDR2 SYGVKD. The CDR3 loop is CAISGGLAETDTQYF. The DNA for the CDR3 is TGTGCCATCAGTGGGGGACTAGCGGAAACAGATACGCAGTATTTT.

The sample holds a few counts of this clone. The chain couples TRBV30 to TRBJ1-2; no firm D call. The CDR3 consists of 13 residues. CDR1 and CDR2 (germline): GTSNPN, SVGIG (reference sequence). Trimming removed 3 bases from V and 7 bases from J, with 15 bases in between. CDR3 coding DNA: TGTGCCTGGAGCGCCCGGGAGTTTGCTGGCTACACCTTC. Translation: CAWSAREFAGYTF.

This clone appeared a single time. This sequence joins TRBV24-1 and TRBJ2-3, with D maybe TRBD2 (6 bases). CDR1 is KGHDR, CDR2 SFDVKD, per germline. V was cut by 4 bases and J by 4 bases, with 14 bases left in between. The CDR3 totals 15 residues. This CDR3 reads CATSEGGVSPDTQYF. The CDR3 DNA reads TGTGCCACCAGTGAAGGAGGGGTCTCGCCAGATACGCAGTATTTT.

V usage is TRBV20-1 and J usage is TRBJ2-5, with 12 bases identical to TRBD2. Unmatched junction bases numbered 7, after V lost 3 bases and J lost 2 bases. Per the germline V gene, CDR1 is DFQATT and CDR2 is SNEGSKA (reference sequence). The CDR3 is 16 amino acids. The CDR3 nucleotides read TGCAGTGCTAGTGGCACTAGCGGGAGGCGGCAAGAGACCCAGTACTTC. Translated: CSASGTSGRRQETQYF.

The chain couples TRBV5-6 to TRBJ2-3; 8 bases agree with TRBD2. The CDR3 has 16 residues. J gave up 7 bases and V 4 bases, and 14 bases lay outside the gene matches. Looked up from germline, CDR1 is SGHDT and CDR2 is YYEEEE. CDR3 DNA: TGTGCCAGCAGCCTAGGGACTAGTAGGGGTGCAAATACGCAGTATTTT. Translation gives CASSLGTSRGANTQYF.

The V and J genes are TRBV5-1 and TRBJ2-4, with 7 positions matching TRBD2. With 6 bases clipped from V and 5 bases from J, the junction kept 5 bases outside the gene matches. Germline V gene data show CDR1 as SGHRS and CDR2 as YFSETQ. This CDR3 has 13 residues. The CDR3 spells CASTFGGENIQYF. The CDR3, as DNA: TGCGCCAGCACCTTTGGGGGGGAAAACATTCAGTACTTC.

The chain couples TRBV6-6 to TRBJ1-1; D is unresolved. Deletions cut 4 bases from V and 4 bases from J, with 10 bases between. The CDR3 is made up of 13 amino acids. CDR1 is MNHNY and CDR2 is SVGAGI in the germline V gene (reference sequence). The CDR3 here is CASSFGESTEAFF. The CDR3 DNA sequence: TGTGCCAGCAGTTTCGGAGAATCCACTGAAGCTTTCTTT.

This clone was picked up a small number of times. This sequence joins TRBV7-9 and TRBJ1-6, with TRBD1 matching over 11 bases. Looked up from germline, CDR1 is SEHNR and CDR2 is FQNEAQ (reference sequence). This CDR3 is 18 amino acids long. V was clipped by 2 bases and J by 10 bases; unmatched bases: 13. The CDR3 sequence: CASSLRGWTGGAGSPLHF. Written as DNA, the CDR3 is TGTGCCAGCAGCTTAAGGGGTTGGACAGGGGGCGCAGGGTCACCCCTCCACTTT.

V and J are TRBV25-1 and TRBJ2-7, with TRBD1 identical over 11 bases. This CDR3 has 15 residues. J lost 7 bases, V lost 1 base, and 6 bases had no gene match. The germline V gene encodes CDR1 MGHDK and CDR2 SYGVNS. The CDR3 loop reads CASSESGTGGWEQYF. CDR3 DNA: TGTGCCAGCAGTGAATCGGGGACAGGGGGATGGGAGCAGTACTTC.

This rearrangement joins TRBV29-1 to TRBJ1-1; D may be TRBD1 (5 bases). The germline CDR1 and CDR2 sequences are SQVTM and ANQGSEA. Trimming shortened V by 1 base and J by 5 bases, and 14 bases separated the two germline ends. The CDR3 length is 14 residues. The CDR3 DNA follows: TGCAGCGTTGAAGGGGTGCAGGGAAGGACTGAAGCTTTCTTT. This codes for CSVEGVQGRTEAFF.

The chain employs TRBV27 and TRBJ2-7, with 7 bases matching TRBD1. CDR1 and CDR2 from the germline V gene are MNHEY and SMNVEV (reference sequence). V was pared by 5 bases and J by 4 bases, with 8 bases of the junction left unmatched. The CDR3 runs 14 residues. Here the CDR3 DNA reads TGTGCCAGCAGTCCCCGACAGGGAGCTTACGAGCAGTACTTC. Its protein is CASSPRQGAYEQYF.

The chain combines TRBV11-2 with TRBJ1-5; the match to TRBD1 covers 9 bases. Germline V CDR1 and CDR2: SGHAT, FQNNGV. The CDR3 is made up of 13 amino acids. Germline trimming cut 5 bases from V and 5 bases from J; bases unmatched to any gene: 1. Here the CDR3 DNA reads TGTGCCAGCAGCCGGGACAGGGATCAGCCCCAGCATTTT. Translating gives CASSRDRDQPQHF. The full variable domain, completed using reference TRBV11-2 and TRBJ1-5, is EAGVAQSPRYKIIEKRQSVAFWCNPISGHATLYWYQQILGQGPKLLIQFQNNGVVDDSQLPKDRFSAERLKGVDSTLKIQPAKLEDSAVYLCASSRDRDQPQHFGDGTRLSIL.

The CDR3 here is CASSPLGSLSYNEQFF. The CDR3 nucleotides read TGTGCCAGCAGCCCCCTGGGTAGCCTATCCTACAATGAGCAGTTCTTC. The chain links TRBV6-6 to TRBJ2-1; D unresolved. The germline CDR1 and CDR2 sequences are MNHNY and SVGAGI (reference sequence). The CDR3 length is 16 residues. The V end lost 6 bases, the J end lost 1 base, and 16 bases lay between the germline ends.

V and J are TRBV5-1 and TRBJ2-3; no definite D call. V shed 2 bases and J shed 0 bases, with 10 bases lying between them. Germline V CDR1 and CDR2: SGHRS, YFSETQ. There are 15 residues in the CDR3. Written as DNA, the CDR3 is TGCGCCAGCAGCTTCGAGGTGCGCAGCACAGATACGCAGTATTTT. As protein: CASSFEVRSTDTQYF. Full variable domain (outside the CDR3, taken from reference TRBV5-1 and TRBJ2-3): KAGVTQTPRYLIKTRGQQVTLSCSPISGHRSVSWYQQTPGQGLQFLFEYFSETQRNKGNFPGRFSGRQFSNSRSEMNVSTLELGDSALYLCASSFEVRSTDTQYFGPGTRLTVL.

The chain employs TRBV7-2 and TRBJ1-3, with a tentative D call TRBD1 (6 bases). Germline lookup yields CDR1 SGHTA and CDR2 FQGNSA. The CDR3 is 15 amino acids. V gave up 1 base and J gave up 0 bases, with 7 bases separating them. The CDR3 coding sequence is TGTGCCAGCAGCTTAGGACAGGTCTCTGGAAACACCATATATTTT. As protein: CASSLGQVSGNTIYF.

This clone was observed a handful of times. As DNA, the CDR3 is TGTGCCAGTAGCGGACAGACGTACACTGAAGCTTTCTTT. Translation: CASSGQTYTEAFF. The V and J genes are TRBV19 and TRBJ1-1, with TRBD1 as a possible D gene (6 bases). Germline CDR1 LNHDA, CDR2 SQIVND (reference sequence). Trimming removed 6 bases at V and 3 bases at J, with 11 bases between. The CDR3 is 13 residues long. The complete variable domain, with remaining parts taken from reference TRBV19 and TRBJ1-1, reads DGGITQSPKYLFRKEGQNVTLSCEQNLNHDAMYWYRQDPGQGLRLIYYSQIVNDFQKGDIAEGYSVSREKKESFPLTVTSAQKNPTAFYLCASSGQTYTEAFFGQGTRLTVV.

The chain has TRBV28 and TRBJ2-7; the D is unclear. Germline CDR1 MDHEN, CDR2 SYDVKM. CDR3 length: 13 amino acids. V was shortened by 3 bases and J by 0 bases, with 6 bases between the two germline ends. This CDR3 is CASSFLNSYEQYF. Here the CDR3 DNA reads TGTGCCAGCAGTTTTCTAAACTCCTACGAGCAGTACTTC.

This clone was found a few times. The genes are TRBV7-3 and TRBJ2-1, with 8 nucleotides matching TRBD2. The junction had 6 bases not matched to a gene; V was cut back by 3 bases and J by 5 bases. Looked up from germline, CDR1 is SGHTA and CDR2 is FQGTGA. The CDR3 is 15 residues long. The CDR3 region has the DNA TGTGCCAGCAGCTTCACGCGGGGGGCGAACAATGAGCAGTTCTTC. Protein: CASSFTRGANNEQFF.

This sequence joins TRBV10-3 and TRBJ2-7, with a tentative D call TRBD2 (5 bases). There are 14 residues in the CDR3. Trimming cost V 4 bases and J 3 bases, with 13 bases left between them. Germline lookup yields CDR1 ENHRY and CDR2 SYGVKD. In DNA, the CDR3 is TGTGCCATCAGTGCCCGGCCGGGGAACTACGAGCAGTACTTC. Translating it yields CAISARPGNYEQYF.

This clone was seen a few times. CDR3 region: CASSLDSNQPQHF. The DNA of the CDR3 is TGTGCCAGCAGCCTGGACAGTAATCAGCCCCAGCATTTT. V usage is TRBV7-2 and J usage is TRBJ1-5; D is perhaps TRBD1 (6 bases). Germline V lookup: CDR1 SGHTA, CDR2 FQGNSA. The ends were cut back, 5 bases at V and 4 bases at J, with 9 bases in the middle. This CDR3 is built from 13 residues.

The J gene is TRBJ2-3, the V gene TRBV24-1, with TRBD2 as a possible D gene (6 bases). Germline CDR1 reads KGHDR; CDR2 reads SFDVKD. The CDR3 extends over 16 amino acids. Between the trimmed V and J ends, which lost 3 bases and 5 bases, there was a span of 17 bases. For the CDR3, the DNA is TGTGCCACCAGTGATCGGACGGGAGTGGAAATAGATACGCAGTATTTT. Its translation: CATSDRTGVEIDTQYF.

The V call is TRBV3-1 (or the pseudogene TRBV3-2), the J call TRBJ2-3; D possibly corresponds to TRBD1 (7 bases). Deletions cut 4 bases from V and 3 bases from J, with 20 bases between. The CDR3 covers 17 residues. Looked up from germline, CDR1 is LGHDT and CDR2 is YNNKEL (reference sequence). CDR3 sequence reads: CASSPRQGGDGTDTQYF. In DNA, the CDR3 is TGTGCCAGCAGCCCCAGACAGGGAGGAGATGGAACAGATACGCAGTATTTT.

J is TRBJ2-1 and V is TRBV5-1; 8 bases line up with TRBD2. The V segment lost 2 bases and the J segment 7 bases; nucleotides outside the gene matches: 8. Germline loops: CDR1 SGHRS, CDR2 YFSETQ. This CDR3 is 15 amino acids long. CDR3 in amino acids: CASSFGSGDTNEQFF. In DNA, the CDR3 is TGCGCCAGCAGCTTTGGTAGCGGGGACACGAATGAGCAGTTCTTC.

CDR3 bases: TGTGCCAGCAGCCCCTCTAGCGGGGGGTACAATGAGCAGTTCTTC. Translated: CASSPSSGGYNEQFF. V usage is TRBV7-2 and J usage is TRBJ2-1, with 11 bases identical to TRBD2. The length of the CDR3 is 15 residues. Looked up from germline, CDR1 is SGHTA and CDR2 is FQGNSA. Trimming took 5 bases from V and 4 from J; bases not matched to a gene: 4.

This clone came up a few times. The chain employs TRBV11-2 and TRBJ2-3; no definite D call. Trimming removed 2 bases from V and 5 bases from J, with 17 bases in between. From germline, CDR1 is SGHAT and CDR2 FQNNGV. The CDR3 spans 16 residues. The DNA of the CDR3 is TGTGCCAGCAGCTTATACGGTTCTACGGGTGGAGATACGCAGTATTTT. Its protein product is CASSLYGSTGGDTQYF.